This T cell receptor (beta chain) came from a study of CD8 T cells in ankylosing spondylitis. General study points: Some of the motif variants had earlier been found in reactive arthritis patients' fluid and blood. Ankylosing spondylitis blood appeared to carry a characteristic TCR beta motif of roughly 8 highly homologous variants.

This clonotype has just a few counts. Its antigen remains unknown. The germline V gene encodes CDR1 KGHSH and CDR2 LQKENI. CDR3 length: 15 amino acids. V dropped 0 bases and J dropped 7 bases, with 12 bases sitting between them. Scientists made TCR beta libraries using quantitative 5'-RACE with molecular barcodes. TCRdb re-analysed the 5' RACE reads in MiXCR, keeping a single row per CDR3 protein. Of about 800,000 distinct CDR3 sequences listed, about 11% were seen once; the top ten hold 0.45% to 0.6%. This clonotype was obtained from a male donor with ankylosing spondylitis. Sequenced material: blood, either unsorted or a sorted T cell fraction (not recorded which). This chain joins TRBV18 and TRBJ1-4; D is uncertain. In DNA, the CDR3 is TGTGCCAGCTCACCACCCGGACCCGCGGGTGAAAAACTGTTTTTT. As protein: CASSPPGPAGEKLFF.